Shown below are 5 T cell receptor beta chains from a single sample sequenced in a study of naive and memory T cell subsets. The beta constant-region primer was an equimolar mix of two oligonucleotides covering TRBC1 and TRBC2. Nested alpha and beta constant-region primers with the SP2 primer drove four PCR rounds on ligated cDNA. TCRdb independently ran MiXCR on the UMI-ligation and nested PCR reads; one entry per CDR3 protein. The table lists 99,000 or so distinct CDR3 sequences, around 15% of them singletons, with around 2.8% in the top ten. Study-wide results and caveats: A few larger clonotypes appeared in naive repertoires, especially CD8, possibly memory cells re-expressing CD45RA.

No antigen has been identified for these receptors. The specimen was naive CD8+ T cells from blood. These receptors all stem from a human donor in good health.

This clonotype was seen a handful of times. The CDR3: CASHSPGQSYEQYF. For the CDR3, the DNA is TGTGCCAGCCACTCCCCAGGGCAATCCTACGAGCAGTACTTC. The chain employs TRBV27 and TRBJ2-7; a weak D match, TRBD1 (5 bases). Germline values: CDR1 MNHEY, CDR2 SMNVEV (reference sequence). The CDR3 runs 14 residues. V lost 8 bases, J lost 1 base, and 15 bases lay in between.

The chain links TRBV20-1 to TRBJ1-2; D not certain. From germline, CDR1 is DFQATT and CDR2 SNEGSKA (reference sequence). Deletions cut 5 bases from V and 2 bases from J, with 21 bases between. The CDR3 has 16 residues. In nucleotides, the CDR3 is TGCAGTGCTCGAGGGAGAAACTCCCTCGCCAACTATGGCTACACCTTC. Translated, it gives CSARGRNSLANYGYTF.

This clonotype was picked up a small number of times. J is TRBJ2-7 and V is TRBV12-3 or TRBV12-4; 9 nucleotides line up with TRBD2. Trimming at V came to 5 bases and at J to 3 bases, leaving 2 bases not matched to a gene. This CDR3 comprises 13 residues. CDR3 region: CASSGTSRYEQYF. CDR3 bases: TGTGCCAGCAGTGGGACTAGCCGCTACGAGCAGTACTTC.

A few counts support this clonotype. The CDR3 DNA is TGCGCCAGCAGCCACATGGACAGGGTAATTAGCTCTGGGGCCAACGTCCTGACTTTC. Translating it yields CASSHMDRVISSGANVLTF. The V gene is TRBV4-3, the J gene TRBJ2-6; 8 bases map to TRBD1. Germline V gene data show CDR1 as LGHNA and CDR2 as YSLEER. The CDR3 totals 19 residues. V lost 3 bases and J lost 0; bases outside the gene matches: 10.

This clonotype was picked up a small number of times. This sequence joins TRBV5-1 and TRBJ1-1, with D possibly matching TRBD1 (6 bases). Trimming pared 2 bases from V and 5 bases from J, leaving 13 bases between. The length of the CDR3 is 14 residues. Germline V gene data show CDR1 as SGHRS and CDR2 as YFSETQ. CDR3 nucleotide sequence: TGCGCCAGCAGCTTCGGTCAGGGGAGGACTGAAGCTTTCTTT. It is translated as CASSFGQGRTEAFF.